This record looks at one T cell receptor (beta chain) sequence and its context. This sample was taken from a study of T cells in Graves' hyperthyroidism and ophthalmopathy. This CDR3 has 14 residues. With 5 bases clipped from V and 3 bases from J, the junction kept 6 bases outside the gene matches. Per the germline V gene, CDR1 is SEHNR and CDR2 is FQNEAQ (reference sequence). Extraction of PBMCs used roughly 9.6 ml of fresh peripheral blood. Researchers amplified the TCR beta CDR3 regions from RNA transcripts. RT-PCR in the first round (using the HTBI primer set) targeted the TCR CDR3. Using its own MiXCR run on the multiplex PCR reads, TCRdb lists one record per CDR3 protein. The repertoire consists of some 530,000 distinct CDR3 sequences, with about 20% occurring once and the leading ten covering about 49%.

V and J are TRBV7-9 and TRBJ2-7, with 8 bases aligning to TRBD1. Sequencing was done on a sample of blood. This receptor was identified in a woman in her 70s with Graves' ophthalmopathy. The CDR3 coding sequence is TGTGCCAGCAGCCTTTGGGACAGGTACTACGAGCAGTACTTC. Translating it yields CASSLWDRYYEQYF. Full variable domain (remainder filled in from reference TRBV7-9 and TRBJ2-7): DTGVSQNPRHKITKRGQNVTFRCDPISEHNRLYWYRQTLGQGPEFLTYFQNEAQLEKSRLLSDRFSAERPKGSFSTLEIQRTEQGDSAMYLCASSLWDRYYEQYFGPGTRLTVT.